This T cell receptor (beta chain) was sequenced for a study of Tregs in tolerant kidney transplant recipients. General study points: No direct test of biological reproducibility was done here. Validation in larger populations is needed because few patients were studied.

Notes on this clone: Its antigen remains unidentified.

Unstimulated Tregs (CD4+CD25+CD127-) and CD4+CD25- non-Tregs were sorted from PBMCs. This table comes from immunoSEQ multiplex PCR, and its TCRdb copy is limited to in-frame clones, with some not included. The data contain roughly 250,000 clones, 65% to 85% of them singletons. This TCR was recovered from a human donor in good health. Sequenced material: CD4+ T cells from blood.

This CDR3 is CASSPGGTVNSEQYF. CDR3 nucleotide sequence: TGTGCCAGCAGCCCGGGGGGGACAGTTAACTCCGAGCAGTACTTC. The chain is built from TRBV11-3 and TRBJ2-7, with a weak D call TRBD2 (8 bases). There are 15 residues in the CDR3. V was shortened by 5 bases and J by 6 bases, with 20 bases between the two germline ends. The germline V gene has CDR1 SGHNT and CDR2 YENEEA.